This paragraph reports one T cell receptor beta chain. These data originate in a study of cytomegalovirus exposure and HLA in healthy donors. V was pared by 3 bases and J by 4 bases, with 13 bases of the junction left unmatched. The CDR3 length is 18 residues. CDR1 and CDR2 (germline): SNHLY, FYNNEI. The PCR contained 60 Vbeta and 13 Jbeta primers. The repertoire was sequenced with immunoSEQ multiplex PCR; TCRdb's copy has only in-frame clones and lacks some. The sample has tens of thousands of clones; about 9.4% are singletons. This chain joins TRBV2 and TRBJ2-3; TRBD1 matches 10 bases. Sample: PBMCs. The sequence was obtained from a man between 60 and 75 years old in good health and CMV-seropositive. The CDR3 DNA reads TGTGCCAGCAGTGAGGGCTTCCGCCGGGACAGGGGTTCAGATACGCAGTATTTT. Its protein is CASSEGFRRDRGSDTQYF.